This T cell receptor (beta chain) derives from a study of cytomegalovirus exposure and HLA in healthy donors. Findings and caveats of the study: Reports described diagnosis of cytomegalovirus status by the classifier as highly specific and sensitive. The study designated about 160 TCR beta chains cytomegalovirus-associated.

Vbeta (60) and Jbeta (13) primers were used in the PCR. Assay: immunoSEQ multiplex PCR; the TCRdb copy retains only in-frame clones and omits some. The sample includes 130,000 or so clones. For this clone: Antigen: not known.

The CDR3 has 14 residues. V was clipped by 4 bases and J by 3 bases, with 12 bases between them. Germline CDR1 and CDR2: MNHEY and SMNVEV (reference sequence). Sample: PBMCs. This sequence originates from a woman aged 40 to 50 in good health and CMV-seronegative. The J gene is TRBJ2-5, the V gene TRBV27; TRBD2 might be the D (5 bases). CDR3 in amino acids: CASSSGFWEETQYF. For the CDR3, the DNA is TGTGCCAGCAGTTCGGGGTTCTGGGAAGAGACCCAGTACTTC.